The 8 T cell receptor beta chains presented below share a single source sample, sequenced in a study of cytomegalovirus exposure and HLA in healthy donors. The study ran its PCR with 60 Vbeta and 13 Jbeta primers. Sequenced by immunoSEQ multiplex PCR; TCRdb stores in-frame clones only, minus some. The sample carries some 130,000 clones, 75% to 85% recorded once. Sequencing input: PBMCs. The receptor set was obtained from a man aged 25-45 years in good health and CMV-seronegative.

This clone was observed a few times. In DNA form, the CDR3 reads TGCGCCAGCAGCAGATCCTCCGGGGGGGTCGCCGACGAGCAGTACTTC. This translates into CASSRSSGGVADEQYF. J is TRBJ2-7 and V is TRBV4-3, with TRBD2 matching over 8 bases. This CDR3 is 16 amino acids long. V was clipped by 5 bases and J by 5 bases; unmatched bases: 14. Germline V gene lookup returns CDR1 LGHNA and CDR2 YSLEER.

The rearrangement uses TRBV7-3 and TRBJ2-1; D ambiguous. Germline loops: CDR1 SGHTA, CDR2 FQGTGA. V was trimmed by 2 bases and J by 9 bases, leaving 11 bases between them. CDR3 length: 13 amino acids. CDR3 amino acids: CASSLALHSEQFF. CDR3 in DNA: TGTGCCAGCAGCTTAGCCCTTCATAGTGAGCAGTTCTTC.

The rearrangement uses TRBV4-1 and TRBJ2-2; D may be TRBD2 (6 bases). Germline V lookup: CDR1 MGHRA, CDR2 YSYEKL. V lost 5 bases and J lost 8, with 18 bases in between. This CDR3 has 15 residues. The CDR3 nucleotides are TGCGCCAGCAGCAAGCCGGGAGCGCGTATAGGGGAGCTGTTTTTT. Amino acid sequence: CASSKPGARIGELFF.

V gene TRBV5-1 combines with J gene TRBJ1-3, with a tentative D call TRBD1 (5 bases). V dropped 3 bases and J dropped 4 bases, with 14 bases sitting between them. The CDR3 runs 15 residues. In germline, CDR1 is SGHRS, CDR2 YFSETQ. CDR3 amino acids: CASSWASGIGNTIYF. The CDR3, as DNA: TGCGCCAGCAGCTGGGCATCAGGGATCGGAAACACCATATATTTT.

This clone was seen a few times. The CDR3, as DNA: TGTGCCAGCAGTGAAGCGCTAGGACAGGGGTCTTGGTACGAGCAGTACTTC. This gives the protein CASSEALGQGSWYEQYF. The chain is built from TRBV2 and TRBJ2-7; 9 bases agree with TRBD1. In germline, CDR1 is SNHLY, CDR2 FYNNEI. Trimming removed 0 bases from V and 4 bases from J; junction bases left unmatched: 10. The CDR3 length is 17 residues.

The chain is built from TRBV7-2 and TRBJ2-7, with 9 bases aligning to TRBD2. V shed 1 base, J shed 6 bases, and the junction held 16 bases outside the gene matches. Germline lookup yields CDR1 SGHTA and CDR2 FQGNSA. The CDR3 is made up of 18 amino acids. The CDR3 region has the DNA TGTGCCAGCAGCTTAGGTTGGACTAGCGCCCCCCGGGCTGCCGAGCAGTACTTC. Translated: CASSLGWTSAPRAAEQYF.

The V and J genes are TRBV7-6 and TRBJ2-1; 11 bases agree with TRBD2. Germline lookup yields CDR1 SGHVS and CDR2 FNYEAQ. The CDR3 has 18 residues. V gave up 1 base and J gave up 7 bases; unmatched junction bases: 12. The CDR3 sequence: CASSLVSTSGRFGNEQFF. CDR3 bases: TGTGCCAGCAGCTTAGTCTCAACTAGCGGGAGATTCGGGAATGAGCAGTTCTTC. The whole variable domain, remainder taken from reference TRBV7-6 and TRBJ2-1, is GAGVSQSPRYKVTKRGQDVALRCDPISGHVSLYWYRQALGQGPEFLTYFNYEAQQDKSGLPNDRFSAERPEGSISTLTIQRTEQRDSAMYRCASSLVSTSGRFGNEQFFGPGTRLTVL.

The chain joins TRBV4-3 to TRBJ2-5, with 8 bases fitting TRBD1. Judging by the DNA end, TRBJ2-7 fits better; the J call may be wrong. The CDR3 consists of 18 residues. Per germline, CDR1 LGHNA and CDR2 YSLEER. CDR3 residues: CASSLSPIGQGSSYEQYF. DNA of the CDR3: TGCGCCAGCAGCCTGAGCCCTATCGGACAGGGAAGCTCCTACGAGCAGTACTTC.